The rows below give T cell receptor beta chains drawn from one sample of a study of regulatory T cells in long-lasting Graves disease. TCRdb itself ran the multiplex PCR reads through MiXCR, one entry per CDR3 protein. The sample holds 350,000 to 450,000 distinct CDR3 sequences; around 23% are singletons and the top ten take approximately 14%. This specimen consisted of peripheral blood mononuclear cells (PBMCs), obtained when the disease was refractory, from a patient treated with antithyroid drugs. These receptors were taken from a female donor with Graves disease. Both conserved end residues are part of each CDR3. The D gene is left open where the match is weak. Part of the rows lack a size; the others show once, few, many or a class for expanded clones.

j_call clone_size d_call v_call cdr3_aa cdr3_nt
TRBJ2-2 many NA TRBV6-1 CASIHRPNTGELFF TGTGCCAGCATTCACAGGCCTAACACCGGGGAGCTGTTTTTT
TRBJ1-5 many NA TRBV2 CASRRGEVNQPQHF TGTGCCAGCAGGAGGGGCGAGGTCAATCAGCCCCAGCATTTT
TRBJ2-3 NA NA TRBV30 CVGQFRLSTDTQYF TGTGTAGGACAGTTCCGATTAAGCACAGATACGCAGTATTTT
TRBJ1-2 few NA TRBV20-1 CSARTTGTYGYTF TGCAGTGCTAGAACTACAGGGACCTATGGCTACACCTTC
TRBJ2-7 few NA TRBV20-1 CSAPSSATSGYEQYF TGCAGTGCTCCGTCCTCTGCTACGTCGGGCTACGAGCAGTACTTC
TRBJ2-5 many TRBD2 TRBV18 CASSSGLSLGETQYF TGTGCCAGCTCATCGGGACTATCTCTTGGTGAGACCCAGTACTTC
TRBJ2-7 few NA TRBV30 CAWSADPGRATYEQYF TGTGCCTGGAGTGCGGATCCGGGACGAGCGACCTACGAGCAGTACTTC
TRBJ2-2 few NA TRBV10-3 CAISESVGNTGELFF TGTGCCATCAGTGAGTCGGTGGGGAACACCGGGGAGCTGTTTTTT
TRBJ1-5 NA NA TRBV19 CASSSDKFPNQPQHF TGTGCCAGTAGTTCGGACAAATTTCCCAATCAGCCCCAGCATTTT
TRBJ2-3 NA TRBD2 TRBV29-1 CSAATGTSGRYTQYF TGCAGCGCTGCCACAGGGACTAGCGGGAGGTATACGCAGTATTTT